This TCR beta chain was documented in a study of cytomegalovirus exposure and HLA in healthy donors. Points on this clone: No antigen is known for it.

PCR used 60 Vbeta primers and 13 Jbeta primers. Per the authors' pipeline: In a later analysis, the count reached about 75 million unique TCR beta chains, with 8.5 million to 14 million shared. Clones were sequenced by immunoSEQ multiplex PCR, and TCRdb holds only the in-frame ones, with some missing. V and J calls and clone size are as listed in that table; D and trimming were resolved from the DNA. Altogether some 200,000 clones are present, roughly four fifths being singletons, with the ten largest covering roughly 0.097%. Study-level points and caveats: The study designated around 150 TCR beta chains cytomegalovirus-associated. It was reportedly the case that the classifier diagnosed cytomegalovirus status with high specificity and sensitivity. Reportedly, fewer N-insertions than the approximately 690-donor mean appeared in an Asian-associated ancestry cluster in a later analysis.

This clonotype originated in a boy aged 2-15 years in good health and CMV-seronegative. Material for sequencing was PBMCs.

The CDR3 here is CASMTVNTEAFF. The CDR3, as DNA: TGTGCCAGCATGACAGTGAACACTGAAGCTTTCTTT. This chain uses TRBV21-1 with TRBJ1-1; the tabulated D call, TRBD1, remains unverified against the DNA. TRBV21-1 is a pseudogene locus. This CDR3 is built from 12 residues.